This T cell receptor beta chain was observed in a study of blood T cells in healthy people across ages. Findings of the study overall: Roughly linear age-related decline in beta diversity appeared, significant by age about 40. The percentage of naive T cells correlated strongly with TCR beta diversity.

No fewer than 5 micrograms of total RNA were isolated from every sample. A note on this clonotype: What it binds is not known.

V was trimmed by 1 base and J by 6 bases, leaving 10 bases between them. Germline CDR1 reads LNHDA; CDR2 reads SQIVND (reference sequence). CDR3 length: 14 amino acids. For the second PCR, which ran for roughly 6 to 12 cycles, a sample-barcoded 5' primer and a J-beta primer mix were used. Unique molecular identifiers of 12 random nucleotides labeled each cDNA. TCRdb re-called the 5' RACE reads through MiXCR, storing one row per CDR3 protein. This sample has fewer than 2 million distinct CDR3 sequences; about 39% occur once, and the top ten carry 20% to 25%. This clonotype originated in a human donor in good health. The specimen was blood. The chain joins TRBV19 to TRBJ1-5; D ambiguous. The CDR3 DNA reads as TGTGCCAGTAGTATAGTTACCGTCAGTCAGCCCCAGCATTTT. Its protein is CASSIVTVSQPQHF.